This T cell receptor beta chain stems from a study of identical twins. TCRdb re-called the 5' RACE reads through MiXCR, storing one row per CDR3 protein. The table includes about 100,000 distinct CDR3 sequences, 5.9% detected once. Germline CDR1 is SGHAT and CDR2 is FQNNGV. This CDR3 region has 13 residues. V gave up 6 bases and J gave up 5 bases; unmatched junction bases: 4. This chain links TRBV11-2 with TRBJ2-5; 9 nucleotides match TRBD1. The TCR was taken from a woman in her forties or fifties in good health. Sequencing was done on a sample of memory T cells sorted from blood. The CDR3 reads CASRGTGLETQYF. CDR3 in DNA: TGTGCCAGCAGGGGGACAGGGCTGGAGACCCAGTACTTC.